A single TCR beta chain is shown here with its context. Self-reported history from a screening survey and questionnaire set each donor's cohort. In the original workflow: Reference gene primers were amplified, and this amplification served to estimate nucleated cell counts. TCRdb's table, derived via immunoSEQ multiplex PCR, lists solely in-frame clones and lacks some. V and J calls and clone size are given by that table; D and trimming were obtained from the DNA. The sample gives a few hundred thousand clones, around nine tenths of which show up once; approximately 5.2% is in the top ten. The CDR3 is 19 residues long. Germline CDR1 and CDR2: SGDLS and YYNGEE. With V trimmed by 4 bases and J by 4 bases, 15 bases remained unmatched. This record comes from a study of blood T cell repertoires in COVID-19.

The sequence was obtained from a woman aged 25 to 45 who had recovered from COVID-19. This chain uses TRBV9 with TRBJ2-2, with 11 bases lining up with TRBD2. The sample was PBMCs or T cells enriched from blood (not recorded which). For the CDR3, the DNA is TGTGCCAGCAGCCACGTACCGCCTAGCGGGGGGTTGGGCACCGGGGAGCTGTTTTTT. This encodes CASSHVPPSGGLGTGELFF.